This T cell receptor beta chain was sequenced for a study of blood T cell repertoires in COVID-19. The CDR3 totals 14 residues. Germline lookup yields CDR1 SGHAT and CDR2 FQNNGV. The ends were cut back, 1 base at V and 5 bases at J, with 12 bases in the middle. This table comes from immunoSEQ multiplex PCR, and its TCRdb copy is limited to in-frame clones, with some not included. The sample carries some 200,000 clones, less than 90% recorded once. The V and J genes are TRBV11-2 and TRBJ2-7, with TRBD2 as a possible D gene (5 bases). The sequencing input was peripheral blood. This receptor was taken from a woman between 40 and 50 years old with acute or convalescent COVID-19. DNA for the CDR3: TGTGCCAGCAGCTTAGGCCTAGCAAAGCACGAGCAGTACTTC. It specifies CASSLGLAKHEQYF.